This T cell receptor beta chain was documented in a study of T cells expressing NK-cell markers. Study-level information: Researchers got TCR beta repertoires out of sorted CD3+CD56+NKG2C+, CD3+CD56+NKG2C- and CD3+CD56-NKG2C+ T cells.

TCRdb re-called the 5' RACE reads, yielding one record per CDR3 amino acid sequence without DNA. This repertoire includes hundreds of thousands of distinct CDR3 sequences. CDR1 is MNHNS, CDR2 SASEGT, per germline. The CDR3 is 15 residues long. This clonotype was obtained from a woman aged 18 to 75 in good health. The specimen sequenced was blood T cells: a sorted CD56 or NKG2C T cell subset, CD4+ or CD8+ T cells, or bulk PBMC T cells (not recorded which). The chain joins TRBV6-1 to TRBJ2-3; as DNA is missing, the TRBD2 call by TCRdb cannot be tested. This CDR3 reads CASSSAELAGNTQYF.